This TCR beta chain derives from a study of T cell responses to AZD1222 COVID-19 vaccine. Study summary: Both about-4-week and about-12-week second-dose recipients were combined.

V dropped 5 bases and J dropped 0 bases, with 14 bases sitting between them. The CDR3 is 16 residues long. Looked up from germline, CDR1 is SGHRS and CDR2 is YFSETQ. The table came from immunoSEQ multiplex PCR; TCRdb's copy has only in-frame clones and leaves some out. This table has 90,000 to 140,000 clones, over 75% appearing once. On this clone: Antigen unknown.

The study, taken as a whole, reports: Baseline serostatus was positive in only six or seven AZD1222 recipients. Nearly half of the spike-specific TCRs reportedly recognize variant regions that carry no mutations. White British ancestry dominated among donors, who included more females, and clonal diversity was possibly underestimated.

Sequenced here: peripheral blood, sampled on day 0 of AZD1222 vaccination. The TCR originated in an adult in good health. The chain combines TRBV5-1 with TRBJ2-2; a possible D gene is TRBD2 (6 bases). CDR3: CASSFIGGTNTGELFF. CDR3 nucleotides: TGCGCCAGCAGTTTTATCGGGGGAACGAACACCGGGGAGCTGTTTTTT.